Each of the 28 T cell receptor beta chains below was sequenced from the same sample in a study of early stage breast cancer tumors. TCRdb's table, derived via immunoSEQ multiplex PCR, lists solely in-frame clones and lacks some. This table has approximately 54,000 clones, around 78% appearing once. The sample was blood. All receptors come from a person aged 35-50 years with breast cancer.

The V and J genes are TRBV7-9 and TRBJ2-7, with 9 bases identical to TRBD1. Germline V gene sequence: CDR1 SEHNR, CDR2 FQNEAQ (reference sequence). The CDR3 runs to 17 residues. J gave up 4 bases and V 5 bases, and 15 bases lay outside the gene matches. CDR3 DNA: TGTGCCAGCAGCCCCCCGGCGGACAGGGGCCGACCTTACGAGCAGTACTTC. The encoded protein is CASSPPADRGRPYEQYF. Using reference TRBV7-9 and TRBJ2-7 for the parts outside the CDR3, the full variable domain is DTGVSQNPRHKITKRGQNVTFRCDPISEHNRLYWYRQTLGQGPEFLTYFQNEAQLEKSRLLSDRFSAERPKGSFSTLEIQRTEQGDSAMYLCASSPPADRGRPYEQYFGPGTRLTVT.

This clone was observed a handful of times. CDR3 residues: CASSRYSDYGYTF. Written as DNA, the CDR3 is TGTGCCAGCAGCAGGTACAGCGACTATGGCTACACCTTC. The J gene is TRBJ1-2, the V gene TRBV6-5; no firm D call. The germline gives CDR1 MNHEY, CDR2 SVGAGI. The CDR3 sequence is 13 residues long. V was cut by 6 bases and J by 3 bases, with 11 bases left in between.

V is TRBV5-1 and J is TRBJ2-3, with 7 bases identical to TRBD1. The CDR3 has 14 amino acids. Germline V CDR1 and CDR2: SGHRS, YFSETQ. V gave up 5 bases and J gave up 1 base; unmatched junction bases: 4. The CDR3 protein is CASSYGTGTDTQYF. CDR3 bases: TGCGCCAGCAGTTACGGGACAGGCACAGATACGCAGTATTTT. Supplemented by reference TRBV5-1 and TRBJ2-3, the full variable domain reads KAGVTQTPRYLIKTRGQQVTLSCSPISGHRSVSWYQQTPGQGLQFLFEYFSETQRNKGNFPGRFSGRQFSNSRSEMNVSTLELGDSALYLCASSYGTGTDTQYFGPGTRLTVL.

The rearrangement joins TRBV19 to TRBJ2-5; 7 bases fit TRBD1. This CDR3 region has 13 residues. V lost 7 bases, J lost 4 bases, and 6 bases stayed unmatched. Per germline, CDR1 LNHDA and CDR2 SQIVND (reference sequence). The CDR3: CASKTGPGETQYF. The DNA for the CDR3 is TGTGCCAGTAAGACAGGGCCAGGAGAGACCCAGTACTTC.

The chain carries TRBV25-1 and TRBJ1-2; possibly TRBD1 for D (5 bases). Germline CDR1 and CDR2: MGHDK and SYGVNS. The CDR3 spans 15 residues. V lost 5 bases and J 2 bases, leaving 15 bases between the germline ends. CDR3 protein: CASSPLGVPNYGYTF. The CDR3 DNA reads as TGTGCCAGCAGTCCTTTGGGGGTCCCCAACTATGGCTACACCTTC.

The chain carries TRBV7-2 and TRBJ2-1; 12 nucleotides agree with TRBD2. The trim removed 5 bases at V and 0 bases at J, leaving 2 bases unmatched. The germline gives CDR1 SGHTA, CDR2 FQGNSA. The CDR3 totals 16 residues. This CDR3 reads CASSRLAGDSYNEQFF. The CDR3 nucleotides are TGTGCCAGCAGCCGACTAGCGGGGGACTCCTACAATGAGCAGTTCTTC.

The J gene is TRBJ2-1, the V gene TRBV9; D call uncertain. Trimming shortened V by 0 bases and J by 2 bases, and 9 bases separated the two germline ends. Germline CDR1 SGDLS, CDR2 YYNGEE. The CDR3 length is 15 residues. The CDR3 sequence is CASSVGVKAYNEQFF. CDR3 nucleotide sequence: TGTGCCAGCAGCGTAGGTGTAAAGGCCTACAATGAGCAGTTCTTC.

The gene calls are TRBV7-9 and TRBJ2-2; D perhaps matches TRBD2 (5 bases). V lost 5 bases, J lost 4 bases, and 17 bases lay in between. In germline, CDR1 is SEHNR, CDR2 FQNEAQ (reference sequence). CDR3 length: 16 amino acids. The CDR3 loop reads CASSPSGKTFTGELFF. In DNA, the CDR3 is TGTGCCAGCAGCCCGTCGGGGAAGACTTTCACCGGGGAGCTGTTTTTT.

The chain has TRBV2 and TRBJ2-3, with 10 bases fitting TRBD2. Per germline, CDR1 SNHLY and CDR2 FYNNEI. The CDR3 sequence is 16 residues long. The V and J ends lost 7 bases and 7 bases, in that order; junction bases with no gene match: 14. The CDR3 protein is CASIREVSGRSYTQYF. Written as DNA, the CDR3 is TGTGCCAGCATCCGGGAGGTTAGCGGGAGGTCTTATACGCAGTATTTT.

The genes are TRBV25-1 and TRBJ1-1; D is possibly TRBD1 (5 bases). Trimming took 6 bases from V and 0 from J, leaving 11 bases between them. Germline V gives CDR1 MGHDK, CDR2 SYGVNS. CDR3 length: 14 residues. The DNA for the CDR3 is TGTGCCAGCAGACAGGACAACATGAACACTGAAGCTTTCTTT. This translates into CASRQDNMNTEAFF.

The chain joins TRBV15 to TRBJ2-5; D gene unclear. Germline V gene data show CDR1 as LNHNV and CDR2 as YYDKDF (reference sequence). Trimming took 1 base from V and 4 from J, leaving 7 bases between them. CDR3 length equals 13 residues. CDR3 amino acids: CATSRGVPETQYF. The CDR3 DNA sequence: TGTGCCACCAGCAGAGGGGTGCCAGAGACCCAGTACTTC.

The CDR3 DNA follows: TGTGCCAGCAGTCAACAAGGGGGTGGGGGCACTGAAGCTTTCTTT. Amino acids: CASSQQGGGGTEAFF. The V call is TRBV2, the J call TRBJ1-1, with a weak D call TRBD1 (6 bases). The germline V gene has CDR1 SNHLY and CDR2 FYNNEI. There are 15 residues in the CDR3. V dropped 5 bases and J dropped 4 bases, with 17 bases sitting between them.

The V call is TRBV19, the J call TRBJ2-5; TRBD2 matches at 7 bases. CDR1 is LNHDA and CDR2 is SQIVND in the germline V gene (reference sequence). CDR3 length equals 13 residues. The V and J ends lost 3 bases and 6 bases, in that order; junction bases with no gene match: 4. CDR3 nucleotide sequence: TGTGCCAGTAGTATGACTAGCAGCCAGACCCAGTACTTC. It yields the protein CASSMTSSQTQYF.

The chain combines TRBV6-5 with TRBJ2-1; D is unresolved. CDR3 size: 13 residues. The V end was cut by 0 bases, the J end by 6 bases, with 6 bases between. CDR1 and CDR2 from the germline V gene are MNHEY and SVGAGI. CDR3 loop: CASSYSAFNEQFF. CDR3 coding DNA: TGTGCCAGCAGTTACTCGGCGTTCAATGAGCAGTTCTTC.

This clone was observed a few times. V and J are TRBV11-1 and TRBJ2-7; D ambiguous. V was shortened by 1 base and J by 2 bases, with 15 bases between the two germline ends. The CDR3 runs to 16 residues. The germline V gene encodes CDR1 SGHAT and CDR2 FQDESV (reference sequence). The CDR3 DNA follows: TGTGCCAGCAGCTTAGTTGGCCGCCTACCCACCTACGAGCAGTACTTC. Its translation: CASSLVGRLPTYEQYF.

The chain's CDR3 is CASIASGRRTGELFF. CDR3 nucleotides: TGTGCCAGTATCGCAAGCGGGAGGCGAACCGGGGAGCTGTTTTTT. The V gene is TRBV19, the J gene TRBJ2-2; 9 bases agree with TRBD2. Looked up from germline, CDR1 is LNHDA and CDR2 is SQIVND (reference sequence). V shed 7 bases, J shed 5 bases, and the junction held 8 bases outside the gene matches. The CDR3 runs to 15 residues.

The rearrangement links TRBV10-3 to TRBJ1-2; unclear D gene. V lost 9 bases and J 0 bases, leaving 11 bases between the germline ends. The V gene's germline CDR1 is ENHRY and CDR2 SYGVKD. The CDR3 length is 13 residues. As DNA, the CDR3 is TGTGCCATGAGTCCGACATCTAACTATGGCTACACCTTC. It encodes CAMSPTSNYGYTF.

The rearrangement links TRBV5-1 to TRBJ1-1; D is unclear. Germline V gives CDR1 SGHRS, CDR2 YFSETQ. The CDR3 has 14 amino acids. V gave up 0 bases and J gave up 4 bases, with 10 bases separating them. Here the CDR3 reads CASSLGELATEAFF. Written as DNA, the CDR3 is TGCGCCAGCAGCTTGGGGGAATTGGCCACTGAAGCTTTCTTT.

The chain couples TRBV2 to TRBJ2-5, with TRBD1 identical over 7 bases. After removal of 5 bases from V and 7 bases from J, the junction contained 10 bases not matched to a gene. Per the germline V gene, CDR1 is SNHLY and CDR2 is FYNNEI. The CDR3 has 14 residues. CDR3 sequence reads: CASSTDRWPATQYF. Written as DNA, the CDR3 is TGTGCCAGCAGTACGGACAGGTGGCCGGCGACCCAGTACTTC. Full variable domain (outside the CDR3, taken from reference TRBV2 and TRBJ2-5): EPEVTQTPSHQVTQMGQEVILRCVPISNHLYFYWYRQILGQKVEFLVSFYNNEISEKSEIFDDQFSVERPDGSNFTLKIRSTKLEDSAMYFCASSTDRWPATQYFGPGTRLLVL.

The chain combines TRBV7-2 with TRBJ1-2; TRBD1 might be the D (5 bases). The V gene lost 2 bases and the J gene lost 4 bases, with 14 bases spanning the gap. Germline-derived CDR1 and CDR2 are SGHTA and FQGNSA. CDR3 length: 15 residues. For the CDR3, the DNA is TGTGCCAGCAGCTTACAGGGAATTCAAGTCTATGGCTACACCTTC. It codes for CASSLQGIQVYGYTF.

This clone appeared once. The V call is TRBV15, the J call TRBJ1-4, with D possibly matching TRBD1 (5 bases). The V gene's germline CDR1 is LNHNV and CDR2 YYDKDF (reference sequence). The CDR3 sequence is 15 residues long. V was clipped by 1 base and J by 5 bases, with 11 bases between them. The CDR3 sequence: CATSRAQGRNEKLFF. The CDR3 DNA reads TGTGCCACCAGCAGAGCCCAGGGCCGAAATGAAAAACTGTTTTTT.

This chain joins TRBV19 and TRBJ2-5, with TRBD2 identical over 8 bases. With V trimmed by 3 bases and J by 7 bases, 13 bases remained unmatched. This CDR3 contains 16 residues. The V gene's germline CDR1 is LNHDA and CDR2 SQIVND (reference sequence). CDR3 sequence: CASSIQAGVGEGTQYF. The CDR3 region has the DNA TGTGCCAGTAGTATTCAAGCGGGAGTGGGGGAAGGGACCCAGTACTTC.

In regard to this clone: Other DNA sequences in this sample translate to the same CDR3. CDR3 bases: TGTGCCAGCAGTTTGACAGGAACCTACGAGCAGTACTTC. Translation gives CASSLTGTYEQYF. V usage is TRBV27 and J usage is TRBJ2-7; perhaps TRBD1 as D (6 bases). The V gene's germline CDR1 is MNHEY and CDR2 SMNVEV (reference sequence). Trimming took 3 bases from V and 2 from J, leaving 8 bases between them. The CDR3 runs to 13 residues.

The chain uses TRBV6-4 and TRBJ2-2; possibly TRBD1 for D (6 bases). Looked up from germline, CDR1 is MRHNA and CDR2 is SNTAGT. Trimming stripped 0 bases from V and 1 base from J, with 9 bases between. The length of the CDR3 is 16 residues. The CDR3 nucleotides are TGTGCCAGCAGTGACTCGATGACAGGGAACACCGGGGAGCTGTTTTTT. This encodes CASSDSMTGNTGELFF.

J is TRBJ2-7 and V is TRBV6-1; 9 bases fit TRBD1. The length of the CDR3 is 18 residues. Germline trimming cut 3 bases from V and 2 bases from J; bases unmatched to any gene: 14. Germline V lookup: CDR1 MNHNS, CDR2 SASEGT. As DNA, the CDR3 is TGTGCCAGCAGTGAGGGACAGGGTGAACCCTCGGGAACCTACGAGCAGTACTTC. Amino acids: CASSEGQGEPSGTYEQYF.

Details on this clone: One junction end does not reproduce the germline sequence, and a read error may be involved. This chain uses TRBV7-7 with TRBJ2-5; TRBD1 is a possible D gene (6 bases). Looked up from germline, CDR1 is SSHAT and CDR2 is FNYEAQ (reference sequence). The CDR3 contains 14 residues. This CDR3 is CASSLGGNGETQYF. Here the CDR3 DNA reads TGTGCTAGCAGCTTAGGGGGAAATGGGGAGACCCAGTACTTC.

The rearrangement links TRBV2 to TRBJ2-1; 11 nucleotides match TRBD2. CDR1 is SNHLY and CDR2 is FYNNEI in the germline V gene. Trimming at V came to 8 bases and at J to 10 bases, leaving 13 bases not matched to a gene. The length of the CDR3 is 15 residues. CDR3 nucleotides: TGTGCCAGCGGGACTAGCGGAGCCATATCAAGCGAGCAGTTCTTC. This encodes CASGTSGAISSEQFF.

The chain recombines TRBV27 with TRBJ1-1; 8 nucleotides align to TRBD1. Trimming removed 2 bases from V and 6 bases from J; junction bases left unmatched: 2. Germline CDR1 MNHEY, CDR2 SMNVEV (reference sequence). The CDR3 is 13 amino acids. The CDR3 sequence: CASSLQGASEAFF. In nucleotides, the CDR3 is TGTGCCAGCAGTTTACAGGGGGCTTCTGAAGCTTTCTTT.